The 10 T cell receptor beta chains below all came from one sample that was sequenced in a study of T cells after yellow fever vaccination. From the 5' RACE reads, TCRdb called clonotypes with MiXCR, one entry per CDR3 protein. Altogether nearly 350,000 distinct CDR3 sequences are present, approximately 8% being singletons, with the ten largest covering approximately 16%. Sequenced material: PBMCs, taken about 41 days after the first yellow fever vaccination. These receptors were collected from a man in his late teens or twenties who received the YFV17D yellow fever vaccine.

This sequence joins TRBV5-1 and TRBJ2-6; D remains unclear. V gave up 0 bases and J gave up 0 bases, with 7 bases separating them. The CDR3 is made up of 16 amino acids. Germline CDR1 reads SGHRS; CDR2 reads YFSETQ. CDR3 sequence (DNA): TGCGCCAGCAGCTTGGACAACTTCTCTGGGGCCAACGTCCTGACTTTC. Amino acid sequence: CASSLDNFSGANVLTF.

At least ten counts were recorded for this clonotype. J is TRBJ2-5 and V is TRBV6-2 or TRBV6-3; D may be TRBD1 (5 bases). Trimming cost V 5 bases and J 0 bases, with 16 bases left between them. Germline CDR1 and CDR2: MNHEY and SVGEGT. There are 16 residues in the CDR3. The CDR3 loop reads CASSPRQGADQETQYF. CDR3 bases: TGTGCCAGCAGTCCCCGGCAGGGTGCGGACCAAGAGACCCAGTACTTC.

This clonotype was counted ten times or more. The chain joins TRBV6-1 to TRBJ1-2, with unresolved D. The ends were cut back, 6 bases at V and 4 bases at J, with 12 bases in the middle. This CDR3 has 13 amino acids. Germline-derived CDR1 and CDR2 are MNHNS and SASEGT. The DNA of the CDR3 is TGTGCCAGCAGCCAGACCGGCGGCTATGGCTACACCTTC. Translation: CASSQTGGYGYTF.

This clonotype was seen at least ten times. The rearrangement joins TRBV10-3 to TRBJ1-1, with TRBD1 as a possible D gene (6 bases). V was pared by 7 bases and J by 3 bases, with 6 bases between. CDR3 size: 11 residues. Per the germline V gene, CDR1 is ENHRY and CDR2 is SYGVKD. The CDR3 nucleotides are TGTGCCATCAAGGGGGACACTGAAGCTTTCTTT. Protein product: CAIKGDTEAFF.

The chain employs TRBV7-9 and TRBJ2-2, with D tentatively TRBD2 (6 bases). V was shortened by 2 bases and J by 6 bases, with 13 bases between the two germline ends. Per the germline V gene, CDR1 is SEHNR and CDR2 is FQNEAQ (reference sequence). CDR3 size: 15 residues. The CDR3 loop is CASSLTGVRPGELFF. The CDR3 DNA is TGTGCCAGCAGCTTAACGGGGGTCCGACCCGGGGAGCTGTTTTTT.

This clonotype was detected only a few times. The genes are TRBV4-3 and TRBJ2-1; 12 positions agree with TRBD2. CDR3 size: 20 residues. With V trimmed by 0 bases and J by 9 bases, 18 bases remained unmatched. Germline CDR1 reads LGHNA; CDR2 reads YSLEER. CDR3 in DNA: TGCGCCAGCAGCCAAGATACGAGGAGGCTAGCGGGGGGGGCGACCAGTGAGCAGTTCTTC. Its protein product is CASSQDTRRLAGGATSEQFF.

This CDR3 reads CASSSITGYQETQYF. The CDR3 nucleotides are TGTGCCAGCAGCTCGATCACAGGGTACCAAGAGACCCAGTACTTC. This chain uses TRBV7-9 with TRBJ2-5, with D tentatively TRBD1 (6 bases). This CDR3 spans 15 amino acids. Germline V gives CDR1 SEHNR, CDR2 FQNEAQ (reference sequence). Trimming left V 4 bases short and J 0 bases short, with 12 bases between.

J is TRBJ2-1 and V is TRBV12-3 or TRBV12-4, with D uncertain. CDR3 length: 15 amino acids. Trimming removed 6 bases from V and 0 bases from J, with 12 bases in between. Written as DNA, the CDR3 is TGTGCCAGCAGGATAAATAGGCGCTCCTACAATGAGCAGTTCTTC. This encodes CASRINRRSYNEQFF.

This chain joins TRBV6-2 or TRBV6-3 and TRBJ2-5; D remains unclear. This CDR3 is 13 amino acids long. V lost 6 bases and J lost 2, with 10 bases in between. Germline-derived CDR1 and CDR2 are MNHEY and SVGEGT. The CDR3 DNA sequence: TGTGCCAGCAGCTACATGGAACAAGAGACCCAGTACTTC. This sequence encodes CASSYMEQETQYF.

This chain links TRBV6-2 or TRBV6-3 with TRBJ2-1; 8 bases fit TRBD2. J gave up 6 bases and V 7 bases, and 5 bases lay outside the gene matches. Germline V CDR1 and CDR2: MNHEY, SVGEGT. This CDR3 has 13 amino acids. The CDR3 protein is CASNFGLANEQFF. In nucleotides, the CDR3 is TGTGCCAGCAACTTCGGACTAGCCAATGAGCAGTTCTTC.